This T cell receptor beta chain was recorded in a study of T cells in Graves' hyperthyroidism and ophthalmopathy. Study results and limitations: Ophthalmopathy was distinguished from stable hyperthyroidism by 13 V-J signatures.

This clonotype was seen ten or more times. Antigen unknown. The germline V gene has CDR1 MDHEN and CDR2 SYDVKM. CDR3 length: 14 amino acids. V lost 5 bases to trimming and J lost 3 bases, with 14 bases between them. Template material for amplifying TCR beta CDR3 regions consisted of RNA transcripts. The TCR CDR3 was amplified in a first-round RT-PCR using the HTBI primer set. TCRdb re-called the multiplex PCR reads with MiXCR, one entry per CDR3 protein. The sample shows around 400,000 distinct CDR3 sequences, approximately 14% of them seen only once. Specimen: blood. The TCR was taken from a young woman with Graves' hyperthyroidism that later progressed to Graves' ophthalmopathy. V is TRBV28 and J is TRBJ2-7; D is uncertain. Here the CDR3 DNA reads TGTGCCAGCAGTGACCAGGAGAAAGGCTACGAGCAGTACTTC. Its translation: CASSDQEKGYEQYF.